These T cell receptor beta chains were read from a single sample in a study of human T cells and chemical hapten exposure. TCRdb called the RACE reads again in MiXCR, with one record for every CDR3 protein. The repertoire holds 350,000 to 400,000 distinct CDR3 sequences, with around 6% as singletons. The material was whole blood, obtained in connection with sensitization to the hapten diphenylcyclopropenone (DPC). These TCRs come from a woman under 30 with alopecia areata. Some clones in this sample may be carry-over from other donors' samples. CDR3s include the opening cysteine and the closing phenylalanine or tryptophan. Fields, in order: CDR3 length, V gene, J gene, CDR3 protein.

17	TRBV6-5	TRBJ1-3	CASRRTVAGISGNTIYF
15	TRBV27	TRBJ2-7	CASSPSRGGSYEQYF
15	TRBV5-4	TRBJ2-1	CASSRDGGWYDEQFF
15	TRBV6-2/TRBV6-3	TRBJ1-1	CASSYSRQGGTEAFF
15	TRBV4-2	TRBJ2-7	CASSQEKQVSYEQYF
18	TRBV2	TRBJ2-3	CASSDPRQAGASTDTQYF
13	TRBV6-2/TRBV6-3	TRBJ2-7	CASSYKAGDEQYF
12	TRBV6-2/TRBV6-3	TRBJ1-5	CASSYDHQPQHF
14	TRBV29-1	TRBJ2-5	CSVDDRGSRETQYF
18	TRBV6-5	TRBJ1-3	CASSYSIKGPLPGNTIYF
12	TRBV29-1	TRBJ1-4	CSVRATNEKLFF
12	TRBV5-1	TRBJ2-1	CASSLEDNEQFF
14	TRBV7-9	TRBJ2-1	CASPSGGLYNEQFF
17	TRBV6-5	TRBJ2-5	CASSRAEAGGLRETQYF
12	TRBV20-1	TRBJ1-5	CSARERGQPQHF
18	TRBV15	TRBJ2-1	CATSRDYGAGQGTDEQFF
14	TRBV27	TRBJ1-1	CASSRMWGLTEAFF
14	TRBV6-1	TRBJ1-5	CASSVDRNNQPQHF
14	TRBV18	TRBJ2-7	CASSGDRGRNEQYF
15	TRBV20-1	TRBJ2-4	CSAGEASGAKNIQYF
14	TRBV25-1	TRBJ2-5	CASSEWGSQETQYF
14	TRBV7-2	TRBJ2-2	CASSRGPNTGELFF
13	TRBV10-2	TRBJ1-2	CASSLNRGYGYTF
15	TRBV19	TRBJ2-7	CASSLYRGSSYEQYF
13	TRBV6-2/TRBV6-3	TRBJ2-7	CASRRSVEADQPF
16	TRBV20-1	TRBJ1-6	CSARGQGRGYNSPLHF